Listed here are 23 T cell receptor beta chains from one sample, sequenced in a study of blood T cell repertoires in COVID-19. Profiling relied on immunoSEQ multiplex PCR, and the TCRdb table lists in-frame clones only, not all of them. The sample includes about 200,000 clones, 89% of them seen just once. The source material was peripheral blood. The receptors were sampled from a man in his sixties who had recovered from COVID-19.

In its sample, this clone was seen once. Other DNA sequences in the same sample also yield this CDR3. V is TRBV7-9 and J is TRBJ1-4; a possible D gene is TRBD1 (6 bases). The CDR3 is made up of 15 amino acids. V lost 5 bases to trimming and J lost 0 bases, with 10 bases between them. The germline gives CDR1 SEHNR, CDR2 FQNEAQ (reference sequence). This chain's CDR3 is CASSPGGATNEKLFF. The DNA of the CDR3 is TGTGCCAGCAGCCCTGGGGGCGCAACTAATGAAAAACTGTTTTTT.

The chain combines TRBV4-1 with TRBJ2-7, with D possibly matching TRBD2 (6 bases). Germline V CDR1 and CDR2: MGHRA, YSYEKL. The V end lost 4 bases, the J end lost 5 bases, and 12 bases lay between the germline ends. This CDR3 is 13 amino acids long. This CDR3 reads CASSPSSVHEQYF. The CDR3 DNA follows: TGCGCCAGCAGCCCTTCTAGCGTCCACGAGCAGTACTTC.

This rearrangement joins TRBV18 to TRBJ1-5; perhaps TRBD1 as D (5 bases). Germline CDR1 reads KGHSH; CDR2 reads LQKENI. The V and J ends lost 5 bases and 1 base respectively, with 9 bases between them. The CDR3 has 14 residues. CDR3 protein: CASSGQGSNQPQHF. The CDR3 bases are TGTGCCAGCTCAGGCCAGGGAAGCAATCAGCCCCAGCATTTT.

The chain links TRBV5-1 to TRBJ2-2; 8 nucleotides match TRBD1. From germline, CDR1 is SGHRS and CDR2 YFSETQ. The CDR3 is 17 amino acids. Unmatched junction bases numbered 11, after V lost 0 bases and J lost 7 bases. The CDR3 DNA is TGCGCCAGCAGCTTGGGAACAGGGGGAGGAGGTCACGGGGAGCTGTTTTTT. The encoded protein is CASSLGTGGGGHGELFF.

The chain couples TRBV18 to TRBJ2-7; tentative D call: TRBD1 (6 bases). This CDR3 is built from 17 residues. Germline values: CDR1 KGHSH, CDR2 LQKENI. V gave up 3 bases and J gave up 6 bases, with 24 bases separating them. CDR3 DNA: TGTGCCAGCTCACCCTCGCGCTCGGGACAAGGAGGAAGCGAGCAGTACTTC. The encoded protein is CASSPSRSGQGGSEQYF.

This chain links TRBV5-4 with TRBJ2-3; TRBD2 is a possible D gene (5 bases). Germline CDR1 is SGHNT and CDR2 is YYREEE (reference sequence). The CDR3 runs 15 residues. Trimming shortened V by 4 bases and J by 1 base, and 13 bases separated the two germline ends. The CDR3 is CASSTTRFRTDTQYF. CDR3 in DNA: TGTGCCAGCAGCACTACTAGGTTCCGCACAGATACGCAGTATTTT.

The genes are TRBV28 and TRBJ1-6; TRBD1 matches at 8 bases. V shed 6 bases and J 7 bases; nucleotides not matched to a gene: 8. This CDR3 contains 15 residues. Germline V gene sequence: CDR1 MDHEN, CDR2 SYDVKM. Written as DNA, the CDR3 is TGTGCCAGCAGATCAGGGGGCGCGGGAAATTCACCCCTCCACTTT. Translated, it gives CASRSGGAGNSPLHF.

The V gene is TRBV11-2, the J gene TRBJ2-7; TRBD2 matches 8 bases. This CDR3 spans 15 amino acids. CDR1 SGHAT and CDR2 FQNNGV come from the germline V gene. Trimming at V came to 1 base and at J to 4 bases, leaving 6 bases not matched to a gene. The CDR3 region is CASSLVSPGGYEQYF. The DNA for the CDR3 is TGTGCCAGCAGCTTAGTATCGCCGGGGGGGTACGAGCAGTACTTC.

The rearrangement uses TRBV19 and TRBJ2-5, with TRBD1 matching 9 bases. CDR1 is LNHDA, CDR2 SQIVND, per germline (reference sequence). Trimming removed 9 bases from V and 1 base from J; junction bases left unmatched: 9. The length of the CDR3 is 15 residues. The CDR3 DNA is TGTGCCAGCCACCCGGGACAGGGACTCCAAGAGACCCAGTACTTC. This encodes CASHPGQGLQETQYF.

The CDR3 DNA sequence: TGTGCCAGCTCACCAATCCTGCGGGGGCAGAAGCAAGAGACCCAGTACTTC. It translates to CASSPILRGQKQETQYF. The chain employs TRBV18 and TRBJ2-5; perhaps TRBD2 as D (7 bases). The ends were cut back, 2 bases at V and 2 bases at J, with 18 bases in the middle. Germline V lookup: CDR1 KGHSH, CDR2 LQKENI. This CDR3 is 17 amino acids long.

The rearrangement uses TRBV5-6 and TRBJ2-4, with D maybe TRBD1 (7 bases). Between the trimmed V and J ends, which lost 4 bases and 6 bases, there was a span of 17 bases. Per germline, CDR1 SGHDT and CDR2 YYEEEE. There are 15 residues in the CDR3. The CDR3 protein is CASSEEGAGTNIQYF. The DNA for the CDR3 is TGTGCCAGCAGCGAGGAGGGGGCGGGTACAAACATTCAGTACTTC.

The genes are TRBV19 and TRBJ2-2, with 7 nucleotides matching TRBD2. Germline V gene data show CDR1 as LNHDA and CDR2 as SQIVND (reference sequence). The V segment lost 4 bases and the J segment 3 bases; nucleotides outside the gene matches: 8. The CDR3 sequence is 16 residues long. The CDR3 protein is CASSKGRETYTGELFF. CDR3 coding DNA: TGTGCCAGTAGTAAGGGGCGGGAGACCTACACCGGGGAGCTGTTTTTT.

The chain joins TRBV5-5 to TRBJ1-6; a possible D gene is TRBD1 (5 bases). CDR3 size: 16 residues. Between the trimmed V and J ends, which lost 0 bases and 7 bases, there was a span of 14 bases. CDR1 and CDR2 from the germline V gene are SGHKS and YYEKEE (reference sequence). CDR3 sequence: CASSLVGQGFNSPLHF. The CDR3 DNA is TGTGCCAGCAGCTTGGTCGGGCAGGGCTTCAATTCACCCCTCCACTTT.

V is TRBV27 and J is TRBJ1-1, with unresolved D. Trimming left V 0 bases short and J 1 base short, with 9 bases between. Per germline, CDR1 MNHEY and CDR2 SMNVEV (reference sequence). This CDR3 comprises 15 residues. The DNA of the CDR3 is TGTGCCAGCAGTTTATCGCCAGGTACGAACACTGAAGCTTTCTTT. Protein product: CASSLSPGTNTEAFF.

This clone was seen once. The chain is built from TRBV4-1 and TRBJ2-3; 8 bases are a match to TRBD1. Germline-derived CDR1 and CDR2 are MGHRA and YSYEKL. Trimming at V came to 1 base and at J to 0 bases, leaving 6 bases not matched to a gene. There are 17 residues in the CDR3. The CDR3 region is CASSQGSGQVSTDTQYF. In nucleotides, the CDR3 is TGCGCCAGCAGCCAAGGCTCGGGACAGGTTAGCACAGATACGCAGTATTTT.

CDR3 in amino acids: CASSTGGIGQGNQPQHF. The CDR3 nucleotides are TGTGCCAGCTCAACGGGGGGGATTGGACAGGGCAATCAGCCCCAGCATTTT. The chain uses TRBV18 and TRBJ1-5; TRBD1 agrees at 7 bases. The germline V gene has CDR1 KGHSH and CDR2 LQKENI. J was trimmed by 2 bases and V by 5 bases; bases with no gene match: 12. The CDR3 covers 17 residues.

J is TRBJ1-2 and V is TRBV27; 7 bases fit TRBD1. CDR1 is MNHEY, CDR2 SMNVEV, per germline (reference sequence). Trimming took 4 bases from V and 4 from J; bases not matched to a gene: 9. The CDR3 contains 15 residues. CDR3 amino acids: CASSSPGQTPYGYTF. CDR3 in DNA: TGTGCCAGCAGTTCCCCGGGACAGACTCCCTATGGCTACACCTTC.

This clone was counted between two and nine times. CDR3 amino acids: CASRNRGLTYEQYF. CDR3 nucleotide sequence: TGTGCCAGCAGAAACAGGGGGCTAACCTACGAGCAGTACTTC. The chain couples TRBV6-5 to TRBJ2-7; TRBD1 matches at 9 bases. V shed 6 bases, J shed 2 bases, and the junction held 5 bases outside the gene matches. Germline loops: CDR1 MNHEY, CDR2 SVGAGI. This CDR3 comprises 14 residues.

The chain has TRBV5-1 and TRBJ2-2; D uncertain. V shed 2 bases and J shed 4 bases, with 9 bases lying between them. The length of the CDR3 is 14 residues. Germline CDR1 SGHRS, CDR2 YFSETQ. The DNA of the CDR3 is TGCGCCAGCAGCTTAGATCCGGGCACCGGGGAGCTGTTTTTT. It specifies CASSLDPGTGELFF. Supplemented by reference TRBV5-1 and TRBJ2-2, the full variable domain reads KAGVTQTPRYLIKTRGQQVTLSCSPISGHRSVSWYQQTPGQGLQFLFEYFSETQRNKGNFPGRFSGRQFSNSRSEMNVSTLELGDSALYLCASSLDPGTGELFFGEGSRLTVL.

The chain carries TRBV28 and TRBJ1-2; 7 bases are shared with TRBD1. CDR3 size: 15 residues. CDR1 is MDHEN, CDR2 SYDVKM, per germline. The V and J ends lost 5 bases and 4 bases, in that order; junction bases with no gene match: 10. CDR3 bases: TGTGCCAGCAGTCCTAGGACAGGCTTTCTCTATGGCTACACCTTC. It yields the protein CASSPRTGFLYGYTF.

This clone came up once. The genes are TRBV29-1 and TRBJ1-2; 7 bases agree with TRBD1. The V gene end was trimmed by 5 bases and the J gene end by 4 bases; junction bases not matched to a gene: 7. The germline V gene has CDR1 SQVTM and CDR2 ANQGSEA. This CDR3 spans 13 amino acids. The CDR3 region has the DNA TGCAGCGTTTCGACAGGGCTAGGCTATGGCTACACCTTC. Protein product: CSVSTGLGYGYTF.

This clone was counted once. The chain has TRBV27 and TRBJ2-7, with TRBD2 matching 13 bases. From germline, CDR1 is MNHEY and CDR2 SMNVEV (reference sequence). Trimming removed 2 bases from V and 2 bases from J; junction bases left unmatched: 3. The CDR3 sequence is 16 residues long. The CDR3 region has the DNA TGTGCCAGCAGTTTACTGGGACTAGCGGGGACCTACGAGCAGTACTTC. Protein sequence: CASSLLGLAGTYEQYF.

This clone came up once. In DNA, the CDR3 is TGTGCCAGCAGCTTTAGCGGGCAGGGCAACTCTGGAAACACCATATATTTT. Translation: CASSFSGQGNSGNTIYF. The chain carries TRBV11-2 and TRBJ1-3, with D perhaps matching TRBD1 (5 bases). This CDR3 has 17 amino acids. Germline CDR1 SGHAT, CDR2 FQNNGV. The V gene lost 3 bases and the J gene lost 0 bases, with 15 bases spanning the gap.